This TCR beta chain comes out of a study of PD-1 blockade in classical Hodgkin lymphoma. Regarding the study as a whole: Possibly reflecting disease activity or prior therapy, repertoire differences have causes that remain undefined. Newly diagnosed patients were reported to exhibit reduced baseline TCR diversity relative to healthy donors.

CDR3 size: 13 residues. Germline CDR1 reads MNHEY; CDR2 reads SVGAGI. Trimming stripped 2 bases from V and 8 bases from J, with 9 bases between. Comment on this clone: What it binds is not known.

Sequencing used immunoSEQ multiplex PCR; TCRdb keeps in-frame clones, though not all of them. The sample gives about 30,000 clones, under 95% of which show up once; 2% to 2.5% is in the top ten. The time point is: newly diagnosed, previously untreated cHL patient sample. It was PBMCs in newly diagnosed, untreated classical Hodgkin lymphoma that served as comparison. Sample: peripheral blood mononuclear cells (PBMCs). The sequence was obtained from a human donor with classical Hodgkin lymphoma. The chain has TRBV6-5 and TRBJ2-2; D gene uncertain. In DNA, the CDR3 is TGTGCCAGCAGTTACGCCGTGGCAGGGGAGCTGTTTTTT. Translation gives CASSYAVAGELFF.